This TCR beta chain was profiled in a study of cytomegalovirus exposure and HLA in healthy donors. The CDR3 loop spans 12 amino acids. V gave up 1 base and J gave up 5 bases, with 5 bases separating them. Germline V gene lookup returns CDR1 SGHDN and CDR2 FVKESK. This clone was recorded a few times. Primers: 60 Vbeta forward and 13 Jbeta reverse. This table comes from immunoSEQ multiplex PCR, and its TCRdb copy is limited to in-frame clones, with some not included. The sample shows about 150,000 clones, around 68% of them seen only once. The clonotype was recovered from a man aged 25-45 years in good health and CMV-seropositive. The gene calls are TRBV14 and TRBJ2-5; D call uncertain. The sequencing sample was made of PBMCs. The CDR3 DNA reads TGTGCCAGCAGCCAAGCCGGGGAGACCCAGTACTTC. It is translated as CASSQAGETQYF. Full variable domain (remainder filled in from reference TRBV14 and TRBJ2-5): EAGVTQFPSHSVIEKGQTVTLRCDPISGHDNLYWYRRVMGKEIKFLLHFVKESKQDESGMPNNRFLAERTGGTYSTLKVQPAELEDSGVYFCASSQAGETQYFGPGTRLLVL.